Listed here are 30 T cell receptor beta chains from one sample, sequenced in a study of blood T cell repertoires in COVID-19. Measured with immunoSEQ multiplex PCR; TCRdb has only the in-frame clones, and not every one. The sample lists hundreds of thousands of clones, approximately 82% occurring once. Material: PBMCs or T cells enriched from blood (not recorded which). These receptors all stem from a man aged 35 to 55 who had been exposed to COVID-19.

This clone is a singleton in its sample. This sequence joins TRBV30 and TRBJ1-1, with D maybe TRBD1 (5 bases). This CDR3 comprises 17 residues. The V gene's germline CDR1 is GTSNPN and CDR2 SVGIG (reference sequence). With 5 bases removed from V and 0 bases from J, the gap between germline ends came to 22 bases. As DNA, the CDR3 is TGTGCCTGGTCGAACAGGCGGTCACGGCGATTGAACACTGAAGCTTTCTTT. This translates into CAWSNRRSRRLNTEAFF.

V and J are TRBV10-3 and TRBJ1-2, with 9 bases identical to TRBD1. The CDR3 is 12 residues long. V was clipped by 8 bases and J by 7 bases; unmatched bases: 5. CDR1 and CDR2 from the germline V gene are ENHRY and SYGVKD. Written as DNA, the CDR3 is TGTGCCATCCTCGGACAGGGGTTTGGCTACACCTTC. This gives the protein CAILGQGFGYTF.

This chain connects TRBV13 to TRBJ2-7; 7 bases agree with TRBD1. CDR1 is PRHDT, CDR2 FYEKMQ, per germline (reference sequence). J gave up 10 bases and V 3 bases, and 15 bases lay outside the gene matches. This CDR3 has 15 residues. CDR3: CASSFFSSTGFNQYF. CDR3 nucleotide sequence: TGTGCCAGCAGCTTTTTCTCCTCGACAGGGTTTAATCAGTACTTC. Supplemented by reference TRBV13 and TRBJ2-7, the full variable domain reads AAGVIQSPRHLIKEKRETATLKCYPIPRHDTVYWYQQGPGQDPQFLISFYEKMQSDKGSIPDRFSAQQFSDYHSELNMSSLELGDSALYFCASSFFSSTGFNQYFGPGTRLTVT.

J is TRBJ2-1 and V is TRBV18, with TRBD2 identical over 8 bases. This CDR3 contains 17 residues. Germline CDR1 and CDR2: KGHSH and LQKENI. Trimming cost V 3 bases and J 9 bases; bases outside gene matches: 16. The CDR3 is CASSPGQGLAWSGEQFF. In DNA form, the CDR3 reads TGTGCCAGCTCACCGGGACAAGGACTAGCCTGGAGTGGTGAGCAGTTCTTC.

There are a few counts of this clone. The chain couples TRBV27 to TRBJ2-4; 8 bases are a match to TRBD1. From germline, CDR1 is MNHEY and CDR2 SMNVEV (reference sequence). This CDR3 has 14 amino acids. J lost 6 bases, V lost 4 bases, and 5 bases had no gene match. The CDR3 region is CASSSPDRANIQYF. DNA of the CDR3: TGTGCCAGCAGTTCCCCGGACAGGGCAAACATTCAGTACTTC.

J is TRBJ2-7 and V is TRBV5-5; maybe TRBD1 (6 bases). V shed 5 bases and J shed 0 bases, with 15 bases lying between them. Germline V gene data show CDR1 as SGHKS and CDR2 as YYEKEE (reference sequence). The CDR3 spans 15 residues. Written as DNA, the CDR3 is TGTGCCAGCAGGTACCGGGACACCGGCTCCTACGAGCAGTACTTC. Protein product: CASRYRDTGSYEQYF.

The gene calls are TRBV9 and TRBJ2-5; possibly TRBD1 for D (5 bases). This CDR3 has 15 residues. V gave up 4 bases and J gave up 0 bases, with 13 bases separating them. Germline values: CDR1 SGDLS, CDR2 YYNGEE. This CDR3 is CASSPLGLNQETQYF. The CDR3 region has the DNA TGTGCCAGCAGCCCCCTGGGGCTAAACCAAGAGACCCAGTACTTC.

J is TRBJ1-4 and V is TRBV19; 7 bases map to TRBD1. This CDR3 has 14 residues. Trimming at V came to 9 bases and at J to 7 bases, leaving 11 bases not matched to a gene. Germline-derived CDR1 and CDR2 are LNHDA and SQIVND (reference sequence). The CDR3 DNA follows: TGTGCCAGCGATCCAGGGGGTGAGGGTGAAAAACTGTTTTTT. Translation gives CASDPGGEGEKLFF.

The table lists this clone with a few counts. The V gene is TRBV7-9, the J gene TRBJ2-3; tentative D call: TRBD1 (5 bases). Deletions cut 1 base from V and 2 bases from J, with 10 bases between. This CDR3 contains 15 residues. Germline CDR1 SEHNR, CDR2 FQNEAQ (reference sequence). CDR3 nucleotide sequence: TGTGCCAGCAGCTTAGTTTCAGGGTACACAGATACGCAGTATTTT. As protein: CASSLVSGYTDTQYF.

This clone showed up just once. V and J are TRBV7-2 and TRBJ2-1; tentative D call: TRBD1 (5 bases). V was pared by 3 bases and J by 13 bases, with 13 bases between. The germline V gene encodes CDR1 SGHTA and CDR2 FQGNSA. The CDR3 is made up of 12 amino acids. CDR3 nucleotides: TGTGCCAGCAGCTTCCAACAGGCACCACAGTTCTTC. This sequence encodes CASSFQQAPQFF.

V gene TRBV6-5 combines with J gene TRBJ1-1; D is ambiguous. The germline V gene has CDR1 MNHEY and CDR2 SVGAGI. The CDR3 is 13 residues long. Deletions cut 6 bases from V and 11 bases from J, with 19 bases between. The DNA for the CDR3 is TGTGCCAGCAGCCCGACTGCCGGGGAGCGGGCTTTCTTT. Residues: CASSPTAGERAFF.

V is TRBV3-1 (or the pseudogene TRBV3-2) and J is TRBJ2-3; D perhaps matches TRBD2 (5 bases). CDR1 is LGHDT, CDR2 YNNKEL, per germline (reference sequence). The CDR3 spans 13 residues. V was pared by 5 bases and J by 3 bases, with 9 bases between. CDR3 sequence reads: CASSYSGTDTQYF. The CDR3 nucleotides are TGTGCCAGCAGCTACAGCGGAACAGATACGCAGTATTTT.

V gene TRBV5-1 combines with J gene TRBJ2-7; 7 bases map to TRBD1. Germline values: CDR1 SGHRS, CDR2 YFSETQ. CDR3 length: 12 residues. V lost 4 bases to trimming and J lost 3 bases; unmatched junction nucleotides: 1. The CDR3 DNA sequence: TGCGCCAGCAGCCCAGGGGGCTACGAGCAGTACTTC. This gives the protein CASSPGGYEQYF.

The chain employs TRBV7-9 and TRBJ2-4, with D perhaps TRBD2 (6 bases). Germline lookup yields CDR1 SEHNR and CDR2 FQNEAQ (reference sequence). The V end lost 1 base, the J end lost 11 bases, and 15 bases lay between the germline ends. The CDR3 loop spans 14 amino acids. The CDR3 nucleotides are TGTGCCAGCAGCTTAGGAGGTCGGGGGTCGGTTCAGTACTTC. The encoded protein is CASSLGGRGSVQYF.

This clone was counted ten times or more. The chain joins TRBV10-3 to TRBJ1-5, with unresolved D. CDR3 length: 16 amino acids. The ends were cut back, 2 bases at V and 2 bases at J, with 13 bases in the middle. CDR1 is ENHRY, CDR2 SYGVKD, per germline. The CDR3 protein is CAISEVRGTGNQPQHF. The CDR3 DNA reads TGTGCCATCAGTGAGGTACGCGGCACCGGCAATCAGCCCCAGCATTTT.

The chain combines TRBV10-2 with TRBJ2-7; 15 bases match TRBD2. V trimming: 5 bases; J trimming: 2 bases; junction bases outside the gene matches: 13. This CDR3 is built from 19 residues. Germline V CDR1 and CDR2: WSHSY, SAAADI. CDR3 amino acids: CASSPPGLAGGGSTYEQYF. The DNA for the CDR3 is TGCGCCAGCAGTCCCCCCGGACTAGCGGGAGGGGGATCTACCTACGAGCAGTACTTC.

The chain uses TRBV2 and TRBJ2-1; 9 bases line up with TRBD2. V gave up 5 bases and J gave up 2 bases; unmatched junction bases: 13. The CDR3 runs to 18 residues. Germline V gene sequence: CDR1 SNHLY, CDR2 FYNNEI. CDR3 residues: CASSSKYPSGVAYNEQFF. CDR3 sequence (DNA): TGTGCCAGCAGTTCAAAATACCCTAGCGGGGTCGCCTACAATGAGCAGTTCTTC.

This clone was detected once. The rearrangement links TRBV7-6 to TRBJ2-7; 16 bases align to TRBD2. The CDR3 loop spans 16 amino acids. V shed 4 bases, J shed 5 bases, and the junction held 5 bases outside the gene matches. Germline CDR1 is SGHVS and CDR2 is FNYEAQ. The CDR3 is CASSSGTSGRVDEQYF. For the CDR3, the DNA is TGTGCCAGCAGCTCCGGGACTAGCGGGAGGGTCGACGAGCAGTACTTC.

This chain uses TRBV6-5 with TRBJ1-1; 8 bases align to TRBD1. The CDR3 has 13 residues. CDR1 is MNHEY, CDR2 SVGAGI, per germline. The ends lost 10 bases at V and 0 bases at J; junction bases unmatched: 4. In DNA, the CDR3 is TGTGCCACGAAGGGACAGGTGAACACTGAAGCTTTCTTT. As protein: CATKGQVNTEAFF.

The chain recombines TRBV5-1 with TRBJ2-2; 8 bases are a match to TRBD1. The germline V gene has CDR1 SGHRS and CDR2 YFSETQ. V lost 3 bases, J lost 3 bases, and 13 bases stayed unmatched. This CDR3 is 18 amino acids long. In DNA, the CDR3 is TGCGCCAGCAGCTGGAAAAGGAGACAGGGGTTGGACACCGGGGAGCTGTTTTTT. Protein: CASSWKRRQGLDTGELFF.

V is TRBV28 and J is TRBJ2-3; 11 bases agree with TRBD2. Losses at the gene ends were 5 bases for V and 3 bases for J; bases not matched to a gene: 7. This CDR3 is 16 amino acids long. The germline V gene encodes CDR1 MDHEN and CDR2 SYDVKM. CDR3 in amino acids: CASSPTSGAPTDTQYF. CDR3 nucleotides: TGTGCCAGCAGTCCGACTAGCGGGGCCCCAACAGATACGCAGTATTTT.

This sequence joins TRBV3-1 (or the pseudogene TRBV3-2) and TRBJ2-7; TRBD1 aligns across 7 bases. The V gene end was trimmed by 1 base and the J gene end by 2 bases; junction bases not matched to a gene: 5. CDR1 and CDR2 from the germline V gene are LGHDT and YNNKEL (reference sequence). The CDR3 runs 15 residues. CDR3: CASSQVGTATYEQYF. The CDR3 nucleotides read TGTGCCAGCAGCCAAGTGGGGACAGCCACCTACGAGCAGTACTTC.

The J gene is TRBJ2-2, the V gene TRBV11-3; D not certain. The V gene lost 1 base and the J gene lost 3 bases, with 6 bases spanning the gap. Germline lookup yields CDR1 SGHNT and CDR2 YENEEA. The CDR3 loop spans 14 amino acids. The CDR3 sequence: CASSLGPDTGELFF. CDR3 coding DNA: TGTGCCAGCAGCTTAGGGCCAGACACCGGGGAGCTGTTTTTT.

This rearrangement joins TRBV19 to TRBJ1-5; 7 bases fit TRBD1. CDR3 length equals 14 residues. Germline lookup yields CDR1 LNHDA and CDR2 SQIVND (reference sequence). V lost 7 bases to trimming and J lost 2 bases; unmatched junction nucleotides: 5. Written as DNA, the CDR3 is TGTGCCAGTACCCAGGGGGGAGGCAATCAGCCCCAGCATTTT. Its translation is CASTQGGGNQPQHF.

The CDR3 sequence: CASSFQGGAYGYTF. CDR3 bases: TGTGCCAGCAGCTTTCAAGGGGGCGCCTATGGCTACACCTTC. The rearrangement links TRBV7-9 to TRBJ1-2, with TRBD1 identical over 7 bases. CDR1 and CDR2 from the germline V gene are SEHNR and FQNEAQ (reference sequence). CDR3 length: 14 residues. V dropped 3 bases and J dropped 4; count of bases not matched to a gene: 5.

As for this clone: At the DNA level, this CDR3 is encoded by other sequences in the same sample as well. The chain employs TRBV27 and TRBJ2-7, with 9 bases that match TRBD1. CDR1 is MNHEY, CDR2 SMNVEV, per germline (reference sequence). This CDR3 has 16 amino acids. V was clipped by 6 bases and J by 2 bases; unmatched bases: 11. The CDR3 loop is CASSPSPGTGTYEQYF. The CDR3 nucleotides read TGTGCCAGCAGCCCATCCCCCGGGACAGGGACCTACGAGCAGTACTTC.

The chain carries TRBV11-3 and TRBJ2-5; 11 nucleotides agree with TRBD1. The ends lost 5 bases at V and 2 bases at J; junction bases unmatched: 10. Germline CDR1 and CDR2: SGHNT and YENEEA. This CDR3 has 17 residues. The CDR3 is CASSPSLGQGVQETQYF. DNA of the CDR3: TGTGCCAGCAGCCCGAGCCTGGGACAGGGGGTACAAGAGACCCAGTACTTC.

The CDR3 nucleotides are TGTGCCAGCAGTGGCGGAGAGACCCAGTACTTC. Translation: CASSGGETQYF. V is TRBV2 and J is TRBJ2-5; D not resolved. V was shortened by 4 bases and J by 4 bases, with 4 bases between the two germline ends. This CDR3 spans 11 amino acids. Germline V gives CDR1 SNHLY, CDR2 FYNNEI.

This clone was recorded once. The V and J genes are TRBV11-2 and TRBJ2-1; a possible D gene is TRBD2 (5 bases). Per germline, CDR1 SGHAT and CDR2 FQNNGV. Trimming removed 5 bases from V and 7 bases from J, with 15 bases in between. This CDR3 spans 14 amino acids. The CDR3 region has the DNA TGTGCCAGCAGCGGAGTCGGAGGTGGGAATGAGCAGTTCTTC. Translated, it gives CASSGVGGGNEQFF.

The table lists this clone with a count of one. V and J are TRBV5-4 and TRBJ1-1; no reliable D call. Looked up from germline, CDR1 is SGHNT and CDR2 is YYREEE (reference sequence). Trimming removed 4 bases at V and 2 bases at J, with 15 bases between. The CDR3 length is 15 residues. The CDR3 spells CASSLTQVTNTEAFF. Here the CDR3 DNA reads TGTGCCAGCAGCCTAACTCAGGTGACAAACACTGAAGCTTTCTTT. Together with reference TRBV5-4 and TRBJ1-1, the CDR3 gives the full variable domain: ETGVTQSPTHLIKTRGQQVTLRCSSQSGHNTVSWYQQALGQGPQFIFQYYREEENGRGNFPPRFSGLQFPNYSSELNVNALELDDSALYLCASSLTQVTNTEAFFGQGTRLTVV.